The present T cell receptor (beta chain) was sequenced within a study of OX40 agonist ivuxolimab in advanced cancers. Trimming took 0 bases from V and 6 from J; bases not matched to a gene: 7. The germline gives CDR1 LNHNV, CDR2 YYDKDF (reference sequence). The CDR3 extends over 16 amino acids. The repertoire was sequenced with immunoSEQ multiplex PCR; TCRdb's copy has only in-frame clones and lacks some. The repertoire holds roughly 49,000 clones, with about 90% as singletons. Study outcomes and limitations: Expanded clones tended on average to be more numerous among CD8+ T cells than CD4+. Circulating CD4+ and CD8+ T cells showed clonal expansion by week 6 at 0.1 to 3.0 mg/kg.

Regarding this clone: Its cognate antigen is unknown.

The rearrangement uses TRBV15 and TRBJ1-5, with 8 nucleotides matching TRBD1. The sample here was CD4+ or CD8+ T cells sorted from blood, taken in a trial of the OX40 agonist ivuxolimab. The receptor's source is an adult with an advanced solid tumor such as melanoma, head and neck, liver or kidney cancer. This CDR3 reads CATSRDRQGAGQPQHF. The CDR3 region has the DNA TGTGCCACCAGCAGAGATCGGCAGGGGGCGGGTCAGCCCCAGCATTTT.